This TCR beta chain was identified in a study of blood T cell repertoires in COVID-19. Study summary: Sample material is recorded as cDNA or gDNA derived from T cells, B-cell-depleted T cells, or PBMCs.

Authors' methods: Reference gene primer amplification yielded estimated nucleated cell counts. Clones were sequenced by immunoSEQ multiplex PCR, and TCRdb holds only the in-frame ones, with some missing. V and J calls and clone size are those listed in that table; D and trimming were worked out from the DNA. Altogether around 140,000 clones are present, less than 90% being singletons, with the ten largest covering about 1.3%. CDR1 is SNHLY, CDR2 FYNNEI, per germline. This CDR3 contains 15 residues. V lost 5 bases and J lost 4, with 12 bases in between. Source material: peripheral blood. The clonotype was recovered from a man between 60 and 75 years old with acute or convalescent COVID-19. The rearrangement joins TRBV2 to TRBJ2-6, with a weak D call TRBD1 (5 bases). CDR3 coding DNA: TGTGCCAGCAGTTTCCAGGGTATAGGGGCCAACGTCCTGACTTTC. Translation gives CASSFQGIGANVLTF.